The T cell receptor beta chain under discussion was sequenced for a study of blood T cells in healthy people across ages. The authors extracted at least 6 micrograms of total RNA per sample. Per the germline V gene, CDR1 is SQVTM and CDR2 is ANQGSEA. Trimming pared 5 bases from V and 4 bases from J, leaving 11 bases between. This CDR3 spans 12 amino acids. Alongside a J-beta primer mix, a sample-barcoded 5' primer served in a second PCR lasting roughly 6 to 11 cycles. TCRdb re-called the 5' RACE reads through MiXCR, storing one row per CDR3 protein. Of hundreds of thousands of distinct CDR3 sequences listed, under 70% are singletons.

This TCR was sampled from a man between 60 and 75 years old in good health. Sequenced sample: blood. The J gene is TRBJ1-2, the V gene TRBV29-1; perhaps TRBD1 as D (5 bases). The CDR3 sequence: CSVSDSSYGYTF. The CDR3 DNA reads TGCAGCGTTAGTGACAGCAGCTATGGCTACACCTTC.